This is a list of T cell receptor beta chains from one sample in a study of blood T cell repertoires in COVID-19. Profiling relied on immunoSEQ multiplex PCR, and the TCRdb table lists in-frame clones only, not all of them. The data show about 300,000 clones, 85% to 90% seen once. Sequenced material: PBMCs or T cells enriched from blood (not recorded which). Source of these receptors: a woman aged 50 to 65 who had been exposed to COVID-19. Both conserved end residues are part of each CDR3. The order of the fields is clone size, D gene, J gene, V gene, CDR3 DNA, CDR3 protein. A D gene is named only where the DNA matches it firmly. The size field is filled for only some rows; it gives once, few, many or a size class.

NA	TRBD1	TRBJ1-6	TRBV5-6	TGTGCCAGCAGCAGCCGACAGGGAACCGGGTCACCCCTCCACTTT	CASSSRQGTGSPLHF
NA	TRBD2	TRBJ2-7	TRBV4-1	TGCGCCAGCAGCCATACGACTAGCGGGGCAACCTACGAGCAGTACTTC	CASSHTTSGATYEQYF
NA	NA	TRBJ2-1	TRBV5-6	TGTGCCAGCAGCTTGGTGTGGTCGGACAGTAACAATGAGCAGTTCTTC	CASSLVWSDSNNEQFF
once	NA	TRBJ2-7	TRBV3-1/TRBV3-2	TGTGCCAGCAGCCAAAGCAACGAGCAGTACTTC	CASSQSNEQYF
NA	NA	TRBJ2-5	TRBV11-1	TGTGCCAGCAGCTCACAGGAGCTCCAAGAGACCCAGTACTTC	CASSSQELQETQYF
NA	TRBD2	TRBJ2-7	TRBV7-2	TGTGCCAGCAGCTTAGGGGGTAGCGGGGGCTACGAGCAGTACTTC	CASSLGGSGGYEQYF
NA	TRBD1	TRBJ2-4	TRBV12-3/TRBV12-4	TGTGCCAGCAGTTTGACAGGGACGAACATTCAGTACTTC	CASSLTGTNIQYF
NA	NA	TRBJ2-3	TRBV4-1	TGCGCCAGCAGCCAGGCTGGGGGGAGGGATACGCAGTATTTT	CASSQAGGRDTQYF
NA	NA	TRBJ1-5	TRBV19	TGTGCCAGTAGTATAGCGCAGGACTCGGGGCAGCCCCAGCATTTT	CASSIAQDSGQPQHF
NA	TRBD1	TRBJ2-1	TRBV20-1	TGCAGTGCAAGACAGGGCGAACAGTTCTTC	CSARQGEQFF
NA	TRBD1	TRBJ1-2	TRBV28	TGTGCCAGCAGTTTACCGACAGGGGGCACTACTAACTATGGCTACACCTTC	CASSLPTGGTTNYGYTF
NA	NA	TRBJ1-4	TRBV2	TGTGCCAGCAGTCTACAGAGAGGGGAAAAACTGTTTTTT	CASSLQRGEKLFF
NA	NA	TRBJ2-5	TRBV5-4	TGTGCCAGCAGCCCCGGGACACTACAAGAGACCCAGTACTTC	CASSPGTLQETQYF
NA	NA	TRBJ2-1	TRBV12-3/TRBV12-4	TGTGCCAGCAGGGTAGGGGTAAGGAATGAGCAGTTCTTC	CASRVGVRNEQFF
NA	TRBD1	TRBJ1-5	TRBV14	TGTGCCAGCGCGACAGGGGTGGGTAATCAGCCCCAGCATTTT	CASATGVGNQPQHF
few	NA	TRBJ1-1	TRBV19	TGTGCCAGTAGTATGACAGGCAACACTGAAGCTTTCTTT	CASSMTGNTEAFF
NA	TRBD2	TRBJ2-5	TRBV2	TGTGCCAGCAGTGAACTTGCGGGGGGACGAAAAGAGACCCAGTACTTC	CASSELAGGRKETQYF
NA	TRBD2	TRBJ2-5	TRBV9	TGTGCCAGCAGCGTAGGAGGTGGTAGCGGGGGTCTCGAGACCCAGTACTTC	CASSVGGGSGGLETQYF
NA	NA	TRBJ1-6	TRBV27	TGTGCCAGCAGGCGGGGGGGTCGGTATAATTCACCCCTCCACTTT	CASRRGGRYNSPLHF
NA	NA	TRBJ1-2	TRBV21-1	TGTGCCAGCAGCAGCCCCGACAGTCTGTATGGCTACACCTTC	CASSSPDSLYGYTF
NA	NA	TRBJ1-2	TRBV27	TGTGCCAGCAGTCCTAGACAGTTCTGGGGCTACACCTTC	CASSPRQFWGYTF
NA	TRBD1	TRBJ1-4	TRBV7-9	TGTGCCAGCAGCTCGCAGGGACAGGAGAATGAAAAACTGTTTTTT	CASSSQGQENEKLFF
NA	TRBD1	TRBJ1-1	TRBV4-1	TGCGCCAGCAGCCAAGAGTCCGGACAGGGGACTGAAGCTTTCTTT	CASSQESGQGTEAFF
NA	NA	TRBJ2-7	TRBV5-1	TGCGCCAGCAGCTGGGGGGTACAGGCAACCTACGAGCAGTACTTC	CASSWGVQATYEQYF
NA	NA	TRBJ2-3	TRBV25-1	TGTGCCAGCAGGAAAAGGACAGCGAGCACAGATACGCAGTATTTT	CASRKRTASTDTQYF
NA	TRBD1	TRBJ1-6	TRBV5-1	TGCGCCAGCAGCTTGGAGGGACAGGGATTGGGTTCACCCCTCCACTTT	CASSLEGQGLGSPLHF
NA	TRBD2	TRBJ2-2	TRBV9	TGTGCCAGCAGTGCTACTAGCGGGGGCACCGGGGAGCTGTTTTTT	CASSATSGGTGELFF
NA	TRBD1	TRBJ1-4	TRBV4-2	TGTGCCAGCAGCCCTCGGGACAGGGCAAATGAAAAACTGTTTTTT	CASSPRDRANEKLFF
NA	NA	TRBJ1-3	TRBV6-5	TGTGCCAGCGCGGGATCTAATGGAAACACCATATATTTT	CASAGSNGNTIYF
once	TRBD1	TRBJ2-7	TRBV9	TGTGCCAGCAGCTTACAGGGGTCGGGCTACGAGCAGTACTTC	CASSLQGSGYEQYF
once	TRBD1	TRBJ2-5	TRBV27	TGTGCCAGCAGTCGCTTGAACAGGGGAGAGACCCAGTACTTC	CASSRLNRGETQYF
NA	NA	TRBJ1-2	TRBV5-4	TGTGCCAGCAGCTCGGGACTCCTACTAGCTAACTATGGCTACACCTTC	CASSSGLLLANYGYTF
NA	TRBD2	TRBJ2-5	TRBV25-1	TGTGCCAGCCGAGATCTGGACGGGGGGATAGGTTCGACCCAGTACTTC	CASRDLDGGIGSTQYF
NA	NA	TRBJ2-5	TRBV30	TGTGCCTCAAGCCCTGTAGGAGGGGAGACCCAGTACTTC	CASSPVGGETQYF
NA	TRBD1	TRBJ2-7	TRBV19	TGTGCCAGTAGTACTAGGACAGGGGTCCACGAGCAGTACTTC	CASSTRTGVHEQYF
NA	NA	TRBJ1-4	TRBV28	TGTGCCAGCAGTTATACAGGGTCCACTAATGAAAAACTGTTTTTT	CASSYTGSTNEKLFF
NA	NA	TRBJ2-1	TRBV11-3	TGTGCCAGCAGCGTCGCACGGGGCTCCTACAATGAGCAGTTCTTC	CASSVARGSYNEQFF
NA	TRBD2	TRBJ2-1	TRBV7-2	TGTGCCAGCAGCTCCTCCCGGGGGACTAGCGGGCACAATGAGCAGTTCTTC	CASSSSRGTSGHNEQFF
few	NA	TRBJ2-7	TRBV5-5	TGTGCCAGCAGGTTAGCTTTGACAGATTACTACGAGCAGTACTTC	CASRLALTDYYEQYF
once	TRBD1	TRBJ1-2	TRBV3-1/TRBV3-2	TGTGCCAGCAGTCCAGACAGGGGGTATGGCTACACCTTC	CASSPDRGYGYTF
NA	TRBD1	TRBJ1-5	TRBV5-8	TGTGCCAGCAGCTTGGGACAGGGGGCATCTCAGCCCCAGCATTTT	CASSLGQGASQPQHF
NA	NA	TRBJ2-5	TRBV24-1	TGTGCCACCAGTGATCCAAACATAGCTCCACAAGAGACCCAGTACTTC	CATSDPNIAPQETQYF
NA	TRBD2	TRBJ2-3	TRBV20-1	TGCAGTGCTAGTGGACTAGCGTCGAGGAGCACAGATACGCAGTATTTT	CSASGLASRSTDTQYF
NA	NA	TRBJ1-2	TRBV2	TGTGCCAGCAGTGGACAGATCCCCTATGGCTACACCTTC	CASSGQIPYGYTF